One sample yielded the 29 T cell receptor beta chains listed below, sequenced in a study of regulatory T cells in long-lasting Graves disease. The authors built TCR beta libraries using iRepertoire HTBI primers and Arm-PCR of CDR3 regions. TCRdb ran MiXCR on the multiplex PCR reads and lists one entry per CDR3 protein. Of 400,000 or so distinct CDR3 sequences in the sample, about a quarter were seen once. Time point noted: persistent/refractory GD, antithyroid drugs over 5 years with positive TRAb. From RNA extracted from PBMCs, the TCR library was made. Here the sequenced sample was peripheral blood mononuclear cells (PBMCs), taken when the disease was refractory, from a patient treated with antithyroid drugs. Every receptor here comes from a female donor with Graves disease.

This clonotype was seen repeatedly, ten times or more. The J gene is TRBJ2-7, the V gene TRBV11-1; unclear D gene. Trimming left V 4 bases short and J 2 bases short, with 6 bases between. Germline V gene data show CDR1 as SGHAT and CDR2 as FQDESV (reference sequence). The CDR3 totals 12 residues. For the CDR3, the DNA is TGTGCCAGCAGCTCGTCGACCTACGAGCAGTACTTC. This sequence encodes CASSSSTYEQYF. Together with reference TRBV11-1 and TRBJ2-7, the CDR3 gives the full variable domain: EAEVAQSPRYKITEKSQAVAFWCDPISGHATLYWYRQILGQGPELLVQFQDESVVDDSQLPKDRFSAERLKGVDSTLKIQPAELGDSAMYLCASSSSTYEQYFGPGTRLTVT.

In DNA, the CDR3 is TGTGCCAGCAGCTGGGGGACCGGGGGCACTGAAGCTTTCTTT. It codes for CASSWGTGGTEAFF. The rearrangement links TRBV5-5 to TRBJ1-1; possibly TRBD1 for D (5 bases). Germline CDR1 reads SGHKS; CDR2 reads YYEKEE (reference sequence). This CDR3 contains 14 residues. Trimming took 3 bases from V and 4 from J, leaving 13 bases between them.

This chain connects TRBV20-1 to TRBJ1-1; no firm D call. The CDR3 has 12 amino acids. Trimming took 0 bases from V and 7 from J, leaving 9 bases between them. Germline-derived CDR1 and CDR2 are DFQATT and SNEGSKA (reference sequence). CDR3 sequence reads: CSARDRVVEAFF. CDR3 in DNA: TGCAGTGCTAGAGATCGGGTCGTTGAAGCTTTCTTT.

The genes are TRBV5-8 and TRBJ2-2; 8 nucleotides line up with TRBD2. Per germline, CDR1 SGHTS and CDR2 YDEGEE. V shed 4 bases and J 5 bases; nucleotides not matched to a gene: 10. The CDR3 extends over 16 amino acids. The CDR3 loop reads CASSRPGLVSTGELFF. For the CDR3, the DNA is TGTGCCAGCAGCAGACCGGGACTAGTTAGTACCGGGGAGCTGTTTTTT.

This clonotype was counted a single time. The chain joins TRBV5-1 to TRBJ1-2; no definite D call. The germline V and J ends were trimmed by 0 bases and 5 bases, with 17 bases remaining between them. Germline V lookup: CDR1 SGHRS, CDR2 YFSETQ. The CDR3 length is 16 residues. CDR3 loop: CASSLAPRGPRYGYTF. For the CDR3, the DNA is TGCGCCAGCAGCTTGGCCCCTCGGGGTCCAAGATATGGCTACACCTTC. The complete variable domain, with remaining parts taken from reference TRBV5-1 and TRBJ1-2, reads KAGVTQTPRYLIKTRGQQVTLSCSPISGHRSVSWYQQTPGQGLQFLFEYFSETQRNKGNFPGRFSGRQFSNSRSEMNVSTLELGDSALYLCASSLAPRGPRYGYTFGSGTRLTVV.

This clonotype was observed a handful of times. The chain joins TRBV12-3 or TRBV12-4 to TRBJ2-1; 9 nucleotides align to TRBD2. The CDR3 runs to 17 residues. Losses at the gene ends were 7 bases for V and 2 bases for J; bases not matched to a gene: 12. CDR3 sequence: CASTTRPLAGPYNEQFF. Written as DNA, the CDR3 is TGTGCCAGCACCACCCGCCCCCTAGCGGGACCCTACAATGAGCAGTTCTTC.

This chain links TRBV14 with TRBJ2-2, with 10 bases identical to TRBD2. J lost 9 bases, V lost 0 bases, and 10 bases had no gene match. This CDR3 has 17 residues. The germline CDR1 and CDR2 sequences are SGHDN and FVKESK. The CDR3 region has the DNA TGTGCCAGCAGCCAAGAAAGAAGCCTAGCGGGAGTTCGGGAGCTGTTTTTT. Protein: CASSQERSLAGVRELFF. Variable domain in full (rest from reference TRBV14 and TRBJ2-2): EAGVTQFPSHSVIEKGQTVTLRCDPISGHDNLYWYRRVMGKEIKFLLHFVKESKQDESGMPNNRFLAERTGGTYSTLKVQPAELEDSGVYFCASSQERSLAGVRELFFGEGSRLTVL.

This clonotype was detected only a few times. V usage is TRBV20-1 and J usage is TRBJ2-1; D unclear. Germline CDR1 and CDR2: DFQATT and SNEGSKA (reference sequence). The CDR3 has 16 amino acids. V was trimmed by 3 bases and J by 0 bases, leaving 15 bases between them. CDR3 region: CSASGWLKSSYNEQFF. For the CDR3, the DNA is TGCAGTGCTAGCGGCTGGCTGAAAAGCTCCTACAATGAGCAGTTCTTC.

The genes are TRBV7-2 and TRBJ2-3, with 10 bases that match TRBD1. In germline, CDR1 is SGHTA, CDR2 FQGNSA. The CDR3 length is 17 residues. The ends lost 4 bases at V and 2 bases at J; junction bases unmatched: 9. In nucleotides, the CDR3 is TGTGCCAGCAGCTCGAGACAGGGGGCCCTACCCACAGATACGCAGTATTTT. This codes for CASSSRQGALPTDTQYF.

The chain combines TRBV11-2 with TRBJ2-3; no reliable D call. Trimming left V 1 base short and J 0 bases short, with 14 bases between. In germline, CDR1 is SGHAT, CDR2 FQNNGV. This CDR3 region has 17 residues. The chain's CDR3 is CASSLGAGQPSTDTQYF. The CDR3 DNA reads as TGTGCCAGCAGCTTAGGGGCCGGGCAACCCAGCACAGATACGCAGTATTTT. The entire variable domain, with the rest obtained from reference TRBV11-2 and TRBJ2-3, is as follows: EAGVAQSPRYKIIEKRQSVAFWCNPISGHATLYWYQQILGQGPKLLIQFQNNGVVDDSQLPKDRFSAERLKGVDSTLKIQPAKLEDSAVYLCASSLGAGQPSTDTQYFGPGTRLTVL.

This clonotype was seen only a few times. This chain uses TRBV20-1 with TRBJ1-1; maybe TRBD1 (6 bases). V dropped 3 bases and J dropped 5 bases, with 19 bases sitting between them. This CDR3 is built from 15 residues. CDR1 is DFQATT, CDR2 SNEGSKA, per germline (reference sequence). The CDR3 protein is CSASNRHRVGTEAFF. The DNA for the CDR3 is TGCAGTGCTAGCAACAGGCACAGGGTCGGGACTGAAGCTTTCTTT.

This clonotype occurred many times. The gene calls are TRBV6-1 and TRBJ1-1; no firm D call. Germline CDR1 reads MNHNS; CDR2 reads SASEGT. The CDR3 length is 13 residues. V was cut by 5 bases and J by 4 bases, with 11 bases left in between. Here the CDR3 reads CASSRSGSTEAFF. In nucleotides, the CDR3 is TGTGCCAGCAGTCGTTCGGGGAGCACTGAAGCTTTCTTT.

The J gene is TRBJ1-6, the V gene TRBV4-2, with TRBD1 as a possible D gene (6 bases). The CDR3 has 16 residues. V was shortened by 2 bases and J by 6 bases, with 14 bases between the two germline ends. CDR1 LGHNA and CDR2 YNFKEQ come from the germline V gene. DNA of the CDR3: TGTGCCAGCAGCCAACTGGGGGCGACGTCTAATTCACCCCTCCACTTT. As protein: CASSQLGATSNSPLHF.

J is TRBJ1-2 and V is TRBV20-1, with TRBD1 identical over 9 bases. Losses at the gene ends were 0 bases for V and 2 bases for J; bases not matched to a gene: 7. CDR3 size: 16 residues. Germline CDR1 and CDR2: DFQATT and SNEGSKA (reference sequence). CDR3 DNA sequence: TGCAGTGCTAGAGATCCTACCGGGACAGGGAACTATGGCTACACCTTC. Amino acids: CSARDPTGTGNYGYTF.

The chain has TRBV11-2 and TRBJ2-5; 12 bases agree with TRBD2. V shed 6 bases, J shed 4 bases, and the junction held 12 bases outside the gene matches. Germline V lookup: CDR1 SGHAT, CDR2 FQNNGV. This CDR3 has 17 amino acids. The CDR3 reads CASRRGASGRGRETQYF. The CDR3 DNA follows: TGTGCCAGCAGGCGAGGGGCTAGCGGGAGGGGGAGAGAGACCCAGTACTTC.

The CDR3 coding sequence is TGCGCCAGCAGCTTGGGCTGGGGGGGAGGAAGCACAGATACGCAGTATTTT. Translated, it gives CASSLGWGGGSTDTQYF. The chain recombines TRBV5-1 with TRBJ2-3, with TRBD2 matching 7 bases. CDR3 length equals 17 residues. V lost 0 bases and J lost 0; bases outside the gene matches: 7. The germline V gene encodes CDR1 SGHRS and CDR2 YFSETQ.

The genes are TRBV28 and TRBJ1-1; D unresolved. The CDR3 contains 11 residues. V shed 1 base and J shed 8 bases, with 5 bases lying between them. Germline V lookup: CDR1 MDHEN, CDR2 SYDVKM. For the CDR3, the DNA is TGTGCCAGCAGTTTATCCTCGGAAGCTTTCTTT. This gives the protein CASSLSSEAFF.

This clonotype occurred many times. The chain uses TRBV7-3 and TRBJ2-1; TRBD2 aligns across 7 bases. The germline V gene encodes CDR1 SGHTA and CDR2 FQGTGA. The CDR3 totals 13 residues. V was clipped by 2 bases and J by 7 bases; unmatched bases: 2. The DNA of the CDR3 is TGTGCCAGCAGCTTAGGGGGGGTAAATGAGCAGTTCTTC. It translates to CASSLGGVNEQFF.

The chain carries TRBV20-1 and TRBJ1-4; 7 bases are a match to TRBD1. CDR1 and CDR2 (germline): DFQATT, SNEGSKA (reference sequence). V was pared by 7 bases and J by 7 bases, with 9 bases of the junction left unmatched. The CDR3 totals 13 residues. The CDR3 reads CSVLQGTGEKLFF. CDR3 nucleotides: TGCAGTGTCTTACAGGGGACCGGTGAAAAACTGTTTTTT.

The V and J genes are TRBV3-1 and TRBJ2-5, with D hard to call. Trimming left V 0 bases short and J 7 bases short, with 6 bases between. Germline assignment: CDR1 LGHDT and CDR2 YNNKEL (reference sequence). This CDR3 is built from 12 residues. The CDR3 is CASSQETGTQYF. In DNA form, the CDR3 reads TGTGCCAGCAGCCAAGAAACGGGGACCCAGTACTTC.

A few counts support this clonotype. J is TRBJ2-1 and V is TRBV7-8; the D is unclear. The V gene lost 5 bases and the J gene lost 4 bases, with 18 bases spanning the gap. Germline loops: CDR1 SGHVS, CDR2 FQNEAQ. The CDR3 loop spans 16 amino acids. The CDR3 loop is CASSENVGIGYNEQFF. DNA of the CDR3: TGTGCCAGCAGCGAAAACGTAGGGATAGGGTACAATGAGCAGTTCTTC. Filled out from reference TRBV7-8 and TRBJ2-1, the complete variable domain reads GAGVSQSPRYKVAKRGQDVALRCDPISGHVSLFWYQQALGQGPEFLTYFQNEAQLDKSGLPSDRFFAERPEGSVSTLKIQRTQQEDSAVYLCASSENVGIGYNEQFFGPGTRLTVL.

This clonotype was found a few times. The rearrangement uses TRBV13 and TRBJ1-2; 12 bases align to TRBD1. After removal of 0 bases from V and 3 bases from J, the junction contained 2 bases not matched to a gene. The CDR3 sequence is 16 residues long. CDR1 PRHDT and CDR2 FYEKMQ come from the germline V gene (reference sequence). In DNA form, the CDR3 reads TGTGCCAGCAGCTTAGGCCGGGACAGGGGGCACTATGGCTACACCTTC. Translating gives CASSLGRDRGHYGYTF.

This clonotype occurred many times. V gene TRBV20-1 combines with J gene TRBJ2-5; D may be TRBD1 or TRBD2 (5 bases each). Trimming removed 3 bases from V and 0 bases from J, with 8 bases in between. Germline assignment: CDR1 DFQATT and CDR2 SNEGSKA (reference sequence). The CDR3 sequence is 13 residues long. CDR3 residues: CSASGTHQETQYF. The DNA for the CDR3 is TGCAGTGCTAGCGGGACCCACCAAGAGACCCAGTACTTC.

This clonotype has ten or more counts. The gene calls are TRBV28 and TRBJ1-4; D call uncertain. Germline V CDR1 and CDR2: MDHEN, SYDVKM. The CDR3 is 14 residues long. V lost 5 bases and J lost 5, with 12 bases in between. The CDR3 loop reads CASSPVAPNEKLFF. CDR3 bases: TGTGCCAGCAGTCCCGTGGCCCCAAATGAAAAACTGTTTTTT.

This clonotype was counted at least ten times. The V call is TRBV11-1, the J call TRBJ2-7, with D tentatively TRBD1 (6 bases). CDR3 length: 14 amino acids. Germline V lookup: CDR1 SGHAT, CDR2 FQDESV (reference sequence). V was trimmed by 5 bases and J by 6 bases, leaving 17 bases between them. CDR3 residues: CASSPRDILVEQYF. CDR3 nucleotide sequence: TGTGCCAGCAGCCCCCGGGACATTTTGGTCGAGCAGTACTTC.

The table lists this clonotype with many counts. The rearrangement joins TRBV28 to TRBJ1-6, with 7 positions matching TRBD1. The germline CDR1 and CDR2 sequences are MDHEN and SYDVKM. Trimming removed 2 bases from V and 9 bases from J; junction bases left unmatched: 7. This CDR3 has 15 amino acids. CDR3 sequence: CASSLGGQVFSPLHF. The CDR3 bases are TGTGCCAGCAGTTTAGGAGGACAGGTTTTTTCACCCCTCCACTTT.

The chain couples TRBV20-1 to TRBJ2-3; 7 nucleotides line up with TRBD1. The CDR3 extends over 14 amino acids. With 6 bases clipped from V and 0 bases from J, the junction kept 6 bases outside the gene matches. CDR1 DFQATT and CDR2 SNEGSKA come from the germline V gene (reference sequence). CDR3 loop: CSAPGQPSTDTQYF. DNA of the CDR3: TGCAGTGCGCCGGGACAGCCTAGCACAGATACGCAGTATTTT.

This clonotype occurred a few times. One end of the junction is discordant with germline, which a read error may explain. The chain links TRBV6-1 to TRBJ2-1; 13 bases are a match to TRBD2. Germline assignment: CDR1 MNHNS and CDR2 SASEGT. The CDR3 has 18 residues. The CDR3 loop reads CASRGSTSGREIYSEQFF. The CDR3 DNA is TGTGCCAGCAGGGGATCTACTAGCGGGAGGGAGATCTACAGTGAGCAGTTCTTC.

In this sample, this clonotype turned up many times. The rearrangement joins TRBV27 to TRBJ1-1; no clear D. The CDR3 consists of 13 residues. CDR1 and CDR2 (germline): MNHEY, SMNVEV (reference sequence). V lost 6 bases to trimming and J lost 1 base, with 9 bases between them. The CDR3 nucleotides are TGTGCCAGCAGCTTAGTAAAGAACACTGAAGCTTTCTTT. It specifies CASSLVKNTEAFF.